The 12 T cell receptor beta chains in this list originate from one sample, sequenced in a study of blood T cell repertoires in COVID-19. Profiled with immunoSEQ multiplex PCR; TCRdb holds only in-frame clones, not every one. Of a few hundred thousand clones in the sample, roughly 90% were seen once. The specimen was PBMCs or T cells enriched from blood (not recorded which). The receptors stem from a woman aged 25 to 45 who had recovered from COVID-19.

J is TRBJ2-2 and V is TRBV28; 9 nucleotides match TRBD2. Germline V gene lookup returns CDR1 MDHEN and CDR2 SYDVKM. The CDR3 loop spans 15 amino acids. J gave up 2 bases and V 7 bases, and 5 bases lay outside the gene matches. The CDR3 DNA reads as TGTGCCAGCACCCTGACTAGCGGTAACACCGGGGAGCTGTTTTTT. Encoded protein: CASTLTSGNTGELFF. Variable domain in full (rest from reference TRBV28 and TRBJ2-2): DVKVTQSSRYLVKRTGEKVFLECVQDMDHENMFWYRQDPGLGLRLIYFSYDVKMKEKGDIPEGYSVSREKKERFSLILESASTNQTSMYLCASTLTSGNTGELFFGEGSRLTVL.

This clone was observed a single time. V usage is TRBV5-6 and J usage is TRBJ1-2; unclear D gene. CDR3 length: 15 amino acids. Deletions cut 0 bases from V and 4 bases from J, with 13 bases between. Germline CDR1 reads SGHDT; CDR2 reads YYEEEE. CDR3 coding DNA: TGTGCCAGCAGCTTGGCGGCGGGGATGTTCTATGGCTACACCTTC. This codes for CASSLAAGMFYGYTF.

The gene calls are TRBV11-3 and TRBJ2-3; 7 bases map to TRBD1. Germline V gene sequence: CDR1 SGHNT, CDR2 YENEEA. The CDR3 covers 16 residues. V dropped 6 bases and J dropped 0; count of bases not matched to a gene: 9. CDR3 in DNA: TGTGCCAGCAGTACTTGGGACAGTCCTAGCACAGATACGCAGTATTTT. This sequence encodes CASSTWDSPSTDTQYF.

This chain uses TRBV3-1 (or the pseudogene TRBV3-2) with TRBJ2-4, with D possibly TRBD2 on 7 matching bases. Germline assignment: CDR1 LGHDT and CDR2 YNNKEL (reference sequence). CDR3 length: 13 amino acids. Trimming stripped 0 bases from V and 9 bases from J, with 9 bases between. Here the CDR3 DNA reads TGTGCCAGCAGCCAAGAAGGGGGGGGCATTCAGTACTTC. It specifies CASSQEGGGIQYF.

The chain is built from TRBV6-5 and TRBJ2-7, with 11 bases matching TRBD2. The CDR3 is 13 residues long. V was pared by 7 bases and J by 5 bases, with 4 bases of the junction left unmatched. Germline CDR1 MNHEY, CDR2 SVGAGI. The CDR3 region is CASTLAGGHEQYF. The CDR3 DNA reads TGTGCCAGCACCTTAGCGGGGGGGCACGAGCAGTACTTC.

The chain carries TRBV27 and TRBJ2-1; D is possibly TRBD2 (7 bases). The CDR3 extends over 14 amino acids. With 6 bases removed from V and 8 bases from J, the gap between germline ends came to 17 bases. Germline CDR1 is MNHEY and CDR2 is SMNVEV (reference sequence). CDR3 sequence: CASSSKGGAYEQFF. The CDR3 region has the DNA TGTGCCAGCAGCTCTAAGGGGGGGGCTTATGAGCAGTTCTTC.

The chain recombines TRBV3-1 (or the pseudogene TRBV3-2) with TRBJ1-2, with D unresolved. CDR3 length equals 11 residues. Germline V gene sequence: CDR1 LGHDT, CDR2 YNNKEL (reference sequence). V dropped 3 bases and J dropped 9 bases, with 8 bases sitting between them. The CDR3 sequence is CASSHRESYTF. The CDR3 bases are TGTGCCAGCAGCCACCGGGAGAGCTACACCTTC.

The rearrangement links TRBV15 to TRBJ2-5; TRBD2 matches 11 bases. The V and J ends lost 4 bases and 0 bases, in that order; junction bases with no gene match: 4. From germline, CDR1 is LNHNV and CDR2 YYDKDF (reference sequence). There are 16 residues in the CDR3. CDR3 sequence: CATSTGTSGDQETQYF. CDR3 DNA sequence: TGTGCCACCAGCACCGGGACTAGCGGAGACCAAGAGACCCAGTACTTC.

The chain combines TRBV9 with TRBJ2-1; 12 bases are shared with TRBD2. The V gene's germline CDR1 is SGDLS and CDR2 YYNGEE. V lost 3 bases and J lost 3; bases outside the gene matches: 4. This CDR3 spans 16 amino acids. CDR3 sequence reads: CASSALAGGLYNEQFF. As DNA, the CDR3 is TGTGCCAGCAGCGCACTAGCGGGGGGCCTCTACAATGAGCAGTTCTTC.

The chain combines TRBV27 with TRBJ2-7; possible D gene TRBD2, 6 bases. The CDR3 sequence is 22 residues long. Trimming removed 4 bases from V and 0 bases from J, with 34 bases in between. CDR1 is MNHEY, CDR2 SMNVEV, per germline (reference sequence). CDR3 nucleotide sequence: TGTGCCAGCAGTTCCTTGCGCGGTCAGGTGTTTTCGCGGGAAGGATACTCCTACGAGCAGTACTTC. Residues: CASSSLRGQVFSREGYSYEQYF.

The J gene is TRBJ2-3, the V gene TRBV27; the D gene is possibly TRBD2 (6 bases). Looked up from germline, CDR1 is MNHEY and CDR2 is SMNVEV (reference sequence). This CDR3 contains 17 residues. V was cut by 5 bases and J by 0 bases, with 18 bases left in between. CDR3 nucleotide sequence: TGTGCCAGCAGTGCCCGGGAGTGGCTATCTAGCACAGATACGCAGTATTTT. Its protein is CASSAREWLSSTDTQYF.

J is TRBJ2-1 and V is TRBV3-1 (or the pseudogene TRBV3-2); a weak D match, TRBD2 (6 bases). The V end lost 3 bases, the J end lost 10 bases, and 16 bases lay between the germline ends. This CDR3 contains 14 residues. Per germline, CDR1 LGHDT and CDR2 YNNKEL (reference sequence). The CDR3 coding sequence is TGTGCCAGCAGCCAGGGACTCATGGGTCAGGAGCAGTTCTTC. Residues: CASSQGLMGQEQFF.